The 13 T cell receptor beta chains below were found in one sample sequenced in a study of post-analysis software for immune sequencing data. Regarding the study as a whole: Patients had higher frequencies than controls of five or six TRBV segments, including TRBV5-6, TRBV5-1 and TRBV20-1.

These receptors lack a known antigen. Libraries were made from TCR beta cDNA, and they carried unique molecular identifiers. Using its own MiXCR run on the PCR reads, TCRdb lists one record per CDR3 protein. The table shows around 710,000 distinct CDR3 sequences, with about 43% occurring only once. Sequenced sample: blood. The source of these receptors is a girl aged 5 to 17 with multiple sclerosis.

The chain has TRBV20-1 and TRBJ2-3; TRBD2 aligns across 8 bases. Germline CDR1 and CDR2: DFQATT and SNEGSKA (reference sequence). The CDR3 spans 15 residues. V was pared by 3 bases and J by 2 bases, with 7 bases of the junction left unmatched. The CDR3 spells CSASWDSGVTDTQYF. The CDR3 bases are TGCAGTGCTAGTTGGGATAGCGGGGTCACAGATACGCAGTATTTT.

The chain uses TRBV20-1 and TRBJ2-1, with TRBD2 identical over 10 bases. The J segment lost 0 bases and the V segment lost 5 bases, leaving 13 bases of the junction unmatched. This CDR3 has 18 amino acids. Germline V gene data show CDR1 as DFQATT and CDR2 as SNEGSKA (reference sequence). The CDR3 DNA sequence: TGCAGTGCTGACTCGGGACTAGCGAGACCGAGCTCCTACAATGAGCAGTTCTTC. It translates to CSADSGLARPSSYNEQFF.

The chain's CDR3 is CASGGGARQPQHF. The CDR3 nucleotides are TGTGCCAGCGGGGGCGGGGCACGTCAGCCCCAGCATTTT. J is TRBJ1-5 and V is TRBV28; D is possibly TRBD1 (6 bases). CDR1 is MDHEN, CDR2 SYDVKM, per germline. V was trimmed by 8 bases and J by 6 bases, leaving 14 bases between them. This CDR3 region has 13 residues.

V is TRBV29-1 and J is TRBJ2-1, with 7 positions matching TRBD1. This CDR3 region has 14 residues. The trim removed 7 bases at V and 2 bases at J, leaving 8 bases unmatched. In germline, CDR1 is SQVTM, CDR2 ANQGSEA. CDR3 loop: CSGMGTATYNEQFF. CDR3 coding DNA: TGCAGCGGGATGGGGACAGCCACCTACAATGAGCAGTTCTTC.

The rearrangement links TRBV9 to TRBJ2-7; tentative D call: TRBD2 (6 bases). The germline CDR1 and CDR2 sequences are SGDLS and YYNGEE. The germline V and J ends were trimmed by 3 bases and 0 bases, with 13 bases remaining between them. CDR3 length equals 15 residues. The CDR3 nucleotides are TGTGCCAGCAGCGCACGGGACTCCAGCTCCTACGAGCAGTACTTC. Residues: CASSARDSSSYEQYF.

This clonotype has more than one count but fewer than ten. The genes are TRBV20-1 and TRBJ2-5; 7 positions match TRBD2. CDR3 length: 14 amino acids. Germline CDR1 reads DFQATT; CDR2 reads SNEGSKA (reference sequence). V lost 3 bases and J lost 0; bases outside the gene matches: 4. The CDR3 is CSASVLANQETQYF. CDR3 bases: TGCAGTGCTAGTGTACTAGCGAACCAAGAGACCCAGTACTTC.

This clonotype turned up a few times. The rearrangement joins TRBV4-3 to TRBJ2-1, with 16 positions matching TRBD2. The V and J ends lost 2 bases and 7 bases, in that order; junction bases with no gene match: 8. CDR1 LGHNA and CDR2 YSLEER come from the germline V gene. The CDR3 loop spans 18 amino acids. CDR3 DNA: TGCGCCAGCAGCCAAAGGGCCGGGACTAGCGGGAGGGCAAATGAGCAGTTCTTC. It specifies CASSQRAGTSGRANEQFF.

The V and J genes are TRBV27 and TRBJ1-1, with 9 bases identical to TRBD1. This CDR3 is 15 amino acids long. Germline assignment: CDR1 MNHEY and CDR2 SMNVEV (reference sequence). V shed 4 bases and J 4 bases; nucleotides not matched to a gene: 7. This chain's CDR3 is CASSSRTGASTEAFF. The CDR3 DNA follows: TGTGCCAGCAGTTCGAGGACAGGGGCGTCCACTGAAGCTTTCTTT.

This CDR3 reads CASSPSTGFNEQYF. The CDR3 DNA sequence: TGTGCCAGCAGTCCGTCGACAGGGTTTAACGAGCAGTACTTC. J is TRBJ2-7 and V is TRBV27; 7 bases fit TRBD1. Germline V CDR1 and CDR2: MNHEY, SMNVEV (reference sequence). The V and J ends lost 5 bases and 5 bases, in that order; junction bases with no gene match: 9. The CDR3 covers 14 residues.

The CDR3 sequence: CSVENLGGRRDEQFF. The CDR3 region has the DNA TGCAGCGTTGAAAATTTGGGCGGGAGAAGGGATGAGCAGTTCTTC. The genes are TRBV29-1 and TRBJ2-1, with 7 bases that match TRBD2. Unmatched junction bases numbered 12, after V lost 2 bases and J lost 8 bases. Germline V gene sequence: CDR1 SQVTM, CDR2 ANQGSEA. The CDR3 spans 15 residues.

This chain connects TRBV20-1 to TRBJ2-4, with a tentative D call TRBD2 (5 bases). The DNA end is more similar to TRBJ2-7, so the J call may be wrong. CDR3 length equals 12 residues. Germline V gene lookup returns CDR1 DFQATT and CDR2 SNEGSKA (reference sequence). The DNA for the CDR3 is TGCAGTGCTTCGACGGGAACCTACGAGCAGTACTTC. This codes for CSASTGTYEQYF.

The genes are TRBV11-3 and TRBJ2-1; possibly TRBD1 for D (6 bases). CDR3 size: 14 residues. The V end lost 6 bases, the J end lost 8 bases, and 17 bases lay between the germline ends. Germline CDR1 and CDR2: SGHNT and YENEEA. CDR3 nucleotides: TGTGCCAGCAGTCTAGGGGGAGTCCGGGATGAGCAGTTCTTC. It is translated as CASSLGGVRDEQFF.

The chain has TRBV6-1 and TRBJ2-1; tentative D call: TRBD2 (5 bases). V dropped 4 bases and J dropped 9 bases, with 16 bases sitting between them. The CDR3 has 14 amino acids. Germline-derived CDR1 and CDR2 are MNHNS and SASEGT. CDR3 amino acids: CASSGYSSIGEQFF. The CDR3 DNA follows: TGTGCCAGCAGTGGCTACTCTAGCATCGGTGAGCAGTTCTTC.